This T cell receptor (beta chain) comes out of a study of T cell changes during pregnancy in multiple sclerosis (dated by TCRdb to the late 2010s). For the wider study: The study examined how the T cell repertoire changed over the course of pregnancy in women with multiple sclerosis.

As concerns this clone: Its target antigen remains unknown. No qualities accompany the bases; no much larger clone lies one base away.

The germline V gene encodes CDR1 MGHRA and CDR2 YSYEKL. Ends trimmed: V by 4 bases, J by 7 bases; bases unmatched to a gene: 3. The CDR3 starts with the cysteine, ends with the phenylalanine, and has 14 residues. The read is trimmed to its CDR3 DNA, 42 bases read in frame from base 1. The method behind the library was the immunoSEQ multiplex PCR assay. TCRdb took this table from immuneACCESS and kept in-frame rearrangements with V and J called. Such tables lack part of the clones; where checked against another copy, unresolved V genes explain under half of the gap, and the rest is unexplained. The sample table contains about 92,000 clones; only one count was recorded for roughly 92% of them. The top ten clones comprise around 2.7% of the sample.

This receptor was identified in a female donor with multiple sclerosis, enrolled in a pregnancy study. The sample consisted of peripheral blood, taken in the first trimester of pregnancy. The chain links TRBV4-1 with TRBJ2-4, and 11 junctional nucleotides match TRBD1. This receptor has the CDR3 CASSLGQGANIQYF. The DNA reads TGCGCCAGCAGCCTAGGACAGGGGGCTAACATTCAGTACTTC.